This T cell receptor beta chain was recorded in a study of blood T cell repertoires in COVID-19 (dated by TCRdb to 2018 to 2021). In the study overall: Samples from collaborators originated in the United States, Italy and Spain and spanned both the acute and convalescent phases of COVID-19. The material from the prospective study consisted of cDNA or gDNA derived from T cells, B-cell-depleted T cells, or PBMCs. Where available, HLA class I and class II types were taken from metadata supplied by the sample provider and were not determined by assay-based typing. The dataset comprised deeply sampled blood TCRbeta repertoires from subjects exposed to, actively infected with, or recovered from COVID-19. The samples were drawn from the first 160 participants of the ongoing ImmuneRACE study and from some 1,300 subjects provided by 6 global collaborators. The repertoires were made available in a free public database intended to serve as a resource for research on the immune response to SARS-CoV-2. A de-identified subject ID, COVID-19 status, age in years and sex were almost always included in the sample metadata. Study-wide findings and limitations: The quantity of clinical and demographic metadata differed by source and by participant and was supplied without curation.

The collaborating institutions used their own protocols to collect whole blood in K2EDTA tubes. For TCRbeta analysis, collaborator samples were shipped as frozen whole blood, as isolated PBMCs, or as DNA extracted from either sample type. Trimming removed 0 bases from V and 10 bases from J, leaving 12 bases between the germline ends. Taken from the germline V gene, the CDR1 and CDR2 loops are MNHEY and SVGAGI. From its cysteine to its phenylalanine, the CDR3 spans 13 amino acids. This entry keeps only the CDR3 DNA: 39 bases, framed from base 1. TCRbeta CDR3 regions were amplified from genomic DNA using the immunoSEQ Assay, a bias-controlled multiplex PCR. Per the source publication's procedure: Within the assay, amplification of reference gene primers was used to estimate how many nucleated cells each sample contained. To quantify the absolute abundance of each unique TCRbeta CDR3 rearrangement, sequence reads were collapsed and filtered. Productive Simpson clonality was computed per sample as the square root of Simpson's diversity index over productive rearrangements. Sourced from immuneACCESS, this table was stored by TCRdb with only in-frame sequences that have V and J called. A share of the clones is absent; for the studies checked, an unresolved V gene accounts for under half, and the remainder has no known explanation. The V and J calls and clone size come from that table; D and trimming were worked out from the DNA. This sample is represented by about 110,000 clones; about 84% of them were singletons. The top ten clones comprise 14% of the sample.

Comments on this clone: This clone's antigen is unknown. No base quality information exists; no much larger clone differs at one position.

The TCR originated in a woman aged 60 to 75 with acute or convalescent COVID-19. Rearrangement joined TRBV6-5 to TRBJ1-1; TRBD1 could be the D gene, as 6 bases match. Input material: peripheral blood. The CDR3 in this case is CASSYSGGAGAFF. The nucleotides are TGTGCCAGCAGTTACTCTGGGGGCGCGGGAGCTTTCTTT.